These 27 T cell receptor beta chains share one sample of origin, sequenced in a study of cytomegalovirus exposure and HLA in healthy donors. The PCR employed 60 Vbeta primers together with 13 Jbeta primers. Repertoires were generated with immunoSEQ multiplex PCR, while TCRdb's copy carries only in-frame clones and drops some. Here the sample spans under 200,000 clones, about four fifths being singletons. The sequencing sample was made of PBMCs. Source of these receptors: a male donor in good health and CMV-seropositive.

This chain connects TRBV4-3 to TRBJ2-7; the D is unclear. V lost 0 bases and J lost 3, with 12 bases in between. CDR3 length: 15 amino acids. CDR1 is LGHNA, CDR2 YSLEER, per germline. CDR3 coding DNA: TGCGCCAGCAGCCAAGATGGCACGGGTTACTACGAGCAGTACTTC. Residues: CASSQDGTGYYEQYF.

This chain links TRBV11-3 with TRBJ2-2; maybe TRBD2 (5 bases). V was shortened by 3 bases and J by 1 base, with 6 bases between the two germline ends. CDR3 length: 14 amino acids. Germline CDR1 SGHNT, CDR2 YENEEA. This chain's CDR3 is CASSFSGNTGELFF. CDR3 bases: TGTGCCAGCAGCTTCAGCGGGAACACCGGGGAGCTGTTTTTT.

This sequence joins TRBV7-9 and TRBJ2-3; D is perhaps TRBD2 (5 bases). Trimming stripped 6 bases from V and 5 bases from J, with 18 bases between. This CDR3 region has 15 residues. Germline loops: CDR1 SEHNR, CDR2 FQNEAQ (reference sequence). As DNA, the CDR3 is TGTGCCAGCAGACTCTTTGGGCCGGGGAGAGATACGCAGTATTTT. Protein sequence: CASRLFGPGRDTQYF.

The chain is built from TRBV6-1 and TRBJ2-3; D gene uncertain. This CDR3 region has 14 residues. Trimming shortened V by 8 bases and J by 4 bases, and 16 bases separated the two germline ends. Germline CDR1 is MNHNS and CDR2 is SASEGT. The CDR3 reads CASLRPGTADTQYF. The CDR3 bases are TGTGCCAGCTTGCGCCCGGGTACGGCAGATACGCAGTATTTT.

V gene TRBV5-6 combines with J gene TRBJ2-7; a possible D gene is TRBD2 (6 bases). Germline lookup yields CDR1 SGHDT and CDR2 YYEEEE. Trimming removed 4 bases at V and 4 bases at J, with 15 bases between. The CDR3 loop spans 14 amino acids. CDR3: CASSPPTRGYEQYF. The CDR3 nucleotides are TGTGCCAGCAGCCCCCCGACCCGGGGGTACGAGCAGTACTTC.

The chain combines TRBV9 with TRBJ1-2; TRBD1 agrees at 8 bases. The trim removed 3 bases at V and 7 bases at J, leaving 5 bases unmatched. This CDR3 is 13 amino acids long. Germline V CDR1 and CDR2: SGDLS, YYNGEE. The CDR3 DNA reads TGTGCCAGCAGCGCCCCAGGGGGCTCTGGCTACACCTTC. It is translated as CASSAPGGSGYTF.

The table lists this clone with a count of one. The J gene is TRBJ1-2, the V gene TRBV19, with TRBD1 identical over 8 bases. Germline CDR1 LNHDA, CDR2 SQIVND (reference sequence). The V gene end was trimmed by 4 bases and the J gene end by 6 bases; junction bases not matched to a gene: 13. The CDR3 length is 16 residues. This chain's CDR3 is CASSTSLTGGGNGYTF. CDR3 nucleotides: TGTGCCAGTAGTACCTCCCTAACAGGGGGTGGGAATGGCTACACCTTC.

The chain uses TRBV4-3 and TRBJ1-2; weak D call: TRBD1 (5 bases). Trimming shortened V by 1 base and J by 4 bases, and 13 bases separated the two germline ends. The germline gives CDR1 LGHNA, CDR2 YSLEER. This CDR3 comprises 15 residues. CDR3 sequence (DNA): TGCGCCAGCAGCCAAGTGTACAGGTTGTTCTATGGCTACACCTTC. It is translated as CASSQVYRLFYGYTF.

The chain combines TRBV15 with TRBJ2-2; TRBD1 is a possible D gene (5 bases). The CDR3 runs to 17 residues. Germline CDR1 and CDR2: LNHNV and YYDKDF (reference sequence). Trimming left V 0 bases short and J 0 bases short, with 11 bases between. The CDR3 region is CATSRDFAGTNTGELFF. The CDR3, as DNA: TGTGCCACCAGCAGAGATTTTGCAGGGACGAACACCGGGGAGCTGTTTTTT. Looking up the rest from reference TRBV15 and TRBJ2-2 gives the full variable domain: DAMVIQNPRYQVTQFGKPVTLSCSQTLNHNVMYWYQQKSSQAPKLLFHYYDKDFNNEADTPDNFQSRRPNTSFCFLDIRSPGLGDTAMYLCATSRDFAGTNTGELFFGEGSRLTVL.

The chain has TRBV9 and TRBJ2-1, with 9 bases aligning to TRBD2. V was clipped by 8 bases and J by 2 bases; unmatched bases: 8. This CDR3 is built from 15 residues. In germline, CDR1 is SGDLS, CDR2 YYNGEE. CDR3 in amino acids: CASTPSGAPYNEQFF. The CDR3 DNA reads as TGTGCCAGTACCCCTAGCGGGGCGCCCTACAATGAGCAGTTCTTC.

This clone appeared a few times. The gene calls are TRBV7-9 and TRBJ2-3, with D tentatively TRBD2 (5 bases). This CDR3 has 14 amino acids. Germline CDR1 reads SEHNR; CDR2 reads FQNEAQ (reference sequence). V was cut by 0 bases and J by 3 bases, with 7 bases left in between. CDR3 DNA sequence: TGTGCCAGCAGCTTAGCATCGGGAACAGATACGCAGTATTTT. As protein: CASSLASGTDTQYF.

The chain combines TRBV7-9 with TRBJ1-3; no clear D. CDR3 length equals 13 residues. Germline CDR1 reads SEHNR; CDR2 reads FQNEAQ (reference sequence). Trimming left V 5 bases short and J 8 bases short, with 13 bases between. DNA of the CDR3: TGTGCCAGCAGCCCTACCTTATCGGACACCATATATTTT. Amino acids: CASSPTLSDTIYF.

In DNA, the CDR3 is TGTGCCAGCAGTTATAGGGGGCCCAATGAGCAGTTCTTC. Amino acid sequence: CASSYRGPNEQFF. V usage is TRBV6-5 and J usage is TRBJ2-1, with TRBD1 matching 7 bases. CDR3 size: 13 residues. With V trimmed by 3 bases and J by 6 bases, 2 bases remained unmatched. The germline V gene has CDR1 MNHEY and CDR2 SVGAGI.

As regards this clone: One end of the junction fails to match germline, which may point to a read error. The sample has other DNA sequences that encode this CDR3 too. The chain recombines TRBV2 with TRBJ1-1; tentatively, D is TRBD1 (6 bases). Germline lookup yields CDR1 SNHLY and CDR2 FYNNEI. This CDR3 contains 16 residues. The CDR3 DNA reads as TGTGCCAGCAGTGAGTTAGGACAGACGTTGAACACTGAAGCCTTCTTT. It codes for CASSELGQTLNTEAFF.

The J gene is TRBJ2-7, the V gene TRBV7-2; 13 bases agree with TRBD2. The junction had 1 base not matched to a gene; V was cut back by 1 base and J by 4 bases. Germline V gene sequence: CDR1 SGHTA, CDR2 FQGNSA. The CDR3 is 15 amino acids. CDR3 bases: TGTGCCAGCAGCTTAGGACTAGCGGGGGGATACGAGCAGTACTTC. Translating it yields CASSLGLAGGYEQYF.

This chain joins TRBV7-8 and TRBJ2-5; tentative D call: TRBD2 (6 bases). The V gene's germline CDR1 is SGHVS and CDR2 FQNEAQ. The V and J ends lost 5 bases and 9 bases respectively, with 22 bases between them. The CDR3 extends over 15 amino acids. CDR3 loop: CASSHRDWGRRAQYF. CDR3 sequence (DNA): TGTGCCAGCAGCCACCGGGACTGGGGCCGAAGGGCCCAGTACTTC.

V and J are TRBV19 and TRBJ2-1; 9 nucleotides align to TRBD1. V gave up 6 bases and J gave up 6 bases; unmatched junction bases: 6. The germline CDR1 and CDR2 sequences are LNHDA and SQIVND (reference sequence). The CDR3 covers 14 residues. The CDR3 reads CASRGQGRGNEQFF. The CDR3 coding sequence is TGTGCCAGTAGGGGACAGGGAAGAGGCAATGAGCAGTTCTTC.

The V and J genes are TRBV6-5 and TRBJ2-3, with D tentatively TRBD2 (6 bases). Deletions cut 6 bases from V and 2 bases from J, with 9 bases between. The CDR3 has 13 amino acids. CDR1 is MNHEY, CDR2 SVGAGI, per germline. The CDR3 reads CASSRDFTDTQYF. The CDR3 nucleotides read TGTGCCAGCAGCCGGGACTTCACAGATACGCAGTATTTT.

The rearrangement links TRBV7-9 to TRBJ1-2; D is uncertain. This CDR3 contains 13 residues. The V gene lost 5 bases and the J gene lost 5 bases, with 12 bases spanning the gap. Germline V gene sequence: CDR1 SEHNR, CDR2 FQNEAQ (reference sequence). The CDR3 region has the DNA TGTGCCAGCAGCCCCGGACTGAGGTATGGCTACACCTTC. It specifies CASSPGLRYGYTF. Combining the CDR3 with reference TRBV7-9 and TRBJ1-2 gives the whole variable domain DTGVSQNPRHKITKRGQNVTFRCDPISEHNRLYWYRQTLGQGPEFLTYFQNEAQLEKSRLLSDRFSAERPKGSFSTLEIQRTEQGDSAMYLCASSPGLRYGYTFGSGTRLTVV.

The rearrangement links TRBV9 to TRBJ1-5, with 8 bases identical to TRBD1. After removal of 2 bases from V and 7 bases from J, the junction contained 5 bases not matched to a gene. This CDR3 comprises 14 residues. Per germline, CDR1 SGDLS and CDR2 YYNGEE. CDR3 in DNA: TGTGCCAGCAGCGTGGACAGGGATGGACAGCCCCAGCATTTT. The encoded protein is CASSVDRDGQPQHF.

The J gene is TRBJ1-1, the V gene TRBV11-2; D is ambiguous. CDR3 length: 14 amino acids. Germline values: CDR1 SGHAT, CDR2 FQNNGV. V lost 7 bases, J lost 0 bases, and 12 bases lay in between. The CDR3 reads CASTLATVNTEAFF. CDR3 sequence (DNA): TGTGCCAGCACCCTAGCGACGGTGAACACTGAAGCTTTCTTT.

The chain carries TRBV5-1 and TRBJ1-5, with 7 bases identical to TRBD1. Germline V lookup: CDR1 SGHRS, CDR2 YFSETQ. The CDR3 runs 14 residues. V shed 1 base and J 7 bases; nucleotides not matched to a gene: 5. Here the CDR3 DNA reads TGCGCCAGCAGCTTGTGGGGGGACAGCCAGCCCCAGCATTTT. It translates to CASSLWGDSQPQHF.

In the case of this clone: This CDR3 is also generated by other DNA sequences in the sample. This rearrangement joins TRBV30 to TRBJ2-5; TRBD1 agrees at 8 bases. The CDR3 has 14 amino acids. CDR1 is GTSNPN, CDR2 SVGIG, per germline (reference sequence). Trimming cost V 3 bases and J 1 base; bases outside gene matches: 4. CDR3 coding DNA: TGTGCCTGGAGCACTACAGGGGGCCAAGAGACCCAGTACTTC. Translation: CAWSTTGGQETQYF.

The gene calls are TRBV9 and TRBJ2-5, with 7 nucleotides matching TRBD2. V trimming: 3 bases; J trimming: 4 bases; junction bases outside the gene matches: 12. Germline V lookup: CDR1 SGDLS, CDR2 YYNGEE. The CDR3 sequence is 16 residues long. Written as DNA, the CDR3 is TGTGCCAGCAGCGCCCGGGGGATGGGGGGGGGAGAGACCCAGTACTTC. Protein product: CASSARGMGGGETQYF.

The chain employs TRBV5-1 and TRBJ2-2; D is perhaps TRBD2 (7 bases). V was shortened by 1 base and J by 2 bases, with 12 bases between the two germline ends. The CDR3 covers 16 residues. CDR1 SGHRS and CDR2 YFSETQ come from the germline V gene. CDR3 in DNA: TGCGCCAGCAGCTTGAGACGGGGGGCCAACACCGGGGAGCTGTTTTTT. Translation gives CASSLRRGANTGELFF.

The V call is TRBV6-1, the J call TRBJ1-1, with 12 positions matching TRBD1. This CDR3 is 15 amino acids long. The V gene's germline CDR1 is MNHNS and CDR2 SASEGT. V lost 6 bases to trimming and J lost 1 base; unmatched junction nucleotides: 3. As DNA, the CDR3 is TGTGCCAGCAGGCCGGGACAGGGGGCGAACACTGAAGCTTTCTTT. Its translation: CASRPGQGANTEAFF.

This chain uses TRBV7-3 with TRBJ1-5; D is unclear. The germline V gene encodes CDR1 SGHTA and CDR2 FQGTGA. The CDR3 runs 13 residues. V was pared by 5 bases and J by 4 bases, with 9 bases between. The CDR3 bases are TGTGCCAGCAGCCGAGGGAGGAATCAGCCCCAGCATTTT. Translated: CASSRGRNQPQHF.